One T cell receptor (beta chain) is described in this entry. The data were taken from a study of cytomegalovirus exposure and HLA in healthy donors. The PCR employed 60 Vbeta primers together with 13 Jbeta primers. Produced via immunoSEQ multiplex PCR; TCRdb's table is partial and in-frame only. The sample has 150,000 to 200,000 clones, 75% to 80% seen once. V dropped 0 bases and J dropped 4 bases, with 9 bases sitting between them. In germline, CDR1 is GTSNPN, CDR2 SVGIG (reference sequence). The CDR3 is 13 residues long. The chain recombines TRBV30 with TRBJ1-1; D not certain. Sequencing was done on a sample of PBMCs. The source of this sequence is a woman in her 50s in good health and CMV-seropositive. The CDR3 is CAWSVQASTEAFF. The CDR3 coding sequence is TGTGCCTGGAGTGTTCAGGCCAGCACTGAAGCTTTCTTT.